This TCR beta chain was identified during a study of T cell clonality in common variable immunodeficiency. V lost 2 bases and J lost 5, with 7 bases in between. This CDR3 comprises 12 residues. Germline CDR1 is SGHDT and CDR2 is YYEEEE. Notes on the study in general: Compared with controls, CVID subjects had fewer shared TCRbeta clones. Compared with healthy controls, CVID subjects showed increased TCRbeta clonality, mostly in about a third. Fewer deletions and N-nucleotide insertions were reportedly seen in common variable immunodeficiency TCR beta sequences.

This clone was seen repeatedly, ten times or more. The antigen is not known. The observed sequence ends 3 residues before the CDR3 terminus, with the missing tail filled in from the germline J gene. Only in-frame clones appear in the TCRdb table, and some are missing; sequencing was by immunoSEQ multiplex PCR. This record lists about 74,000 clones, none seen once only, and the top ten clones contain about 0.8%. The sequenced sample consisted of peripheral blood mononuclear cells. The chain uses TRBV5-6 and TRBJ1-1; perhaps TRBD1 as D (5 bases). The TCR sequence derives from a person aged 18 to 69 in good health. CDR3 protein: CASSFRGTEAFF. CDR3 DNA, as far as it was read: TGTGCCAGCAGCTTCCGGGGGACTGAA.